The text below deals with one TCR beta chain. Its matching antigen is unknown. This specimen belongs to a study of T-cell memory formation after mild COVID-19. Overall study results and limits: Several responding clones turned up in pre-infection memory, indicating that cross-reactive memory may have taken part.

TCRdb used MiXCR to reprocess the 5' RACE reads, holding one entry per CDR3 protein. The repertoire holds about 400,000 distinct CDR3 sequences, about 24% seen once, with 8.8% in the top ten. CDR3 length: 11 residues. Germline V lookup: CDR1 DFQATT, CDR2 SNEGSKA (reference sequence). The V and J ends lost 3 bases and 6 bases respectively, with 8 bases between them. The clonotype comes from an adult woman who had mild COVID-19 (a few samples of this study predate the infection). Cell type and time point are not known. Sequenced: PBMCs or a T cell subset sorted from them (not recorded which). V is TRBV20-1 and J is TRBJ1-1; the D is unclear. Written as DNA, the CDR3 is TGCAGTGCTAGGGGTTTGGCTGAAGCTTTCTTT. This gives the protein CSARGLAEAFF.